Listed here are 20 T cell receptor beta chains from one sample, sequenced in a study of blood T cells in healthy people across ages. Sample-barcoded 5' priming and a J-beta primer mix drove a second PCR of 7 to 11 cycles. A single record per CDR3 protein comes from TCRdb applying MiXCR to the 5' RACE reads. This sample has 1.5 million to 2 million distinct CDR3 sequences, with approximately 30% found just once. Sequencing used blood. The receptor source for this set is a young woman in good health.

This clonotype was counted at least ten times. The chain has TRBV11-2 and TRBJ2-7; D is unclear. The V end lost 5 bases, the J end lost 5 bases, and 16 bases lay between the germline ends. This CDR3 comprises 14 residues. Germline values: CDR1 SGHAT, CDR2 FQNNGV. CDR3 in amino acids: CASSIRPSPDEQYF. CDR3 DNA sequence: TGTGCCAGCAGCATACGCCCGTCCCCCGACGAGCAGTACTTC. Combining the CDR3 with reference TRBV11-2 and TRBJ2-7 gives the whole variable domain EAGVAQSPRYKIIEKRQSVAFWCNPISGHATLYWYQQILGQGPKLLIQFQNNGVVDDSQLPKDRFSAERLKGVDSTLKIQPAKLEDSAVYLCASSIRPSPDEQYFGPGTRLTVT.

This clonotype was picked up many times. The chain uses TRBV12-3 or TRBV12-4 and TRBJ2-7; 9 nucleotides match TRBD1. The V segment lost 3 bases and the J segment 5 bases; nucleotides outside the gene matches: 5. The CDR3 consists of 14 residues. CDR3 amino acids: CASSFRTGANEQYF. The CDR3 DNA follows: TGTGCCAGCAGTTTTAGGACAGGGGCCAACGAGCAGTACTTC.

This rearrangement joins TRBV12-3 or TRBV12-4 to TRBJ1-2; TRBD1 matches 9 bases. The CDR3 totals 14 residues. Losses at the gene ends were 7 bases for V and 2 bases for J; bases not matched to a gene: 5. CDR3 sequence: CASTRQGDNYGYTF. The DNA of the CDR3 is TGTGCCAGCACCCGACAGGGGGACAACTATGGCTACACCTTC.

The chain joins TRBV20-1 to TRBJ1-1; no reliable D call. Trimming took 0 bases from V and 0 from J, leaving 5 bases between them. The CDR3 runs 13 residues. Germline V CDR1 and CDR2: DFQATT, SNEGSKA (reference sequence). The CDR3 sequence: CSAREAMNTEAFF. The CDR3 DNA reads as TGCAGTGCTAGAGAGGCCATGAACACTGAAGCTTTCTTT.

This clonotype was picked up a small number of times. The gene calls are TRBV6-1 and TRBJ2-3; D is unresolved. V was cut by 3 bases and J by 2 bases, with 15 bases left in between. Germline V lookup: CDR1 MNHNS, CDR2 SASEGT. The length of the CDR3 is 16 residues. CDR3 nucleotide sequence: TGTGCCAGCAGTGATAAGGGTCTCCAGATCACAGATACGCAGTATTTT. As protein: CASSDKGLQITDTQYF.

The chain uses TRBV5-1 and TRBJ1-1; unclear D gene. With 1 base removed from V and 0 bases from J, the gap between germline ends came to 13 bases. The CDR3 is 16 residues long. In germline, CDR1 is SGHRS, CDR2 YFSETQ. The CDR3 sequence is CASSLLTGVMNTEAFF. The CDR3 coding sequence is TGCGCCAGCAGCTTGCTGACGGGAGTGATGAACACTGAAGCTTTCTTT.

V is TRBV5-1 and J is TRBJ2-5; D uncertain. Trimming took off 5 bases at V and 11 bases at J, with 22 bases between the two ends. The germline gives CDR1 SGHRS, CDR2 YFSETQ. The CDR3 covers 14 residues. The CDR3 is CASSLGDSSNEQYF. Here the CDR3 DNA reads TGCGCCAGCAGTCTTGGAGATTCTTCCAATGAGCAGTACTTC.

This clonotype has at least ten counts. The chain links TRBV2 to TRBJ2-3, with D possibly being TRBD1 or TRBD2 (5 bases each). CDR3 length: 15 residues. From germline, CDR1 is SNHLY and CDR2 FYNNEI. Trimming removed 6 bases at V and 0 bases at J, with 13 bases between. For the CDR3, the DNA is TGTGCCAGCAGCACCGGGACGGCTAGCACAGATACGCAGTATTTT. This codes for CASSTGTASTDTQYF.

V usage is TRBV20-1 and J usage is TRBJ1-1; TRBD1 matches at 7 bases. The CDR3 contains 13 residues. V lost 6 bases to trimming and J lost 1 base; unmatched junction nucleotides: 5. In germline, CDR1 is DFQATT, CDR2 SNEGSKA (reference sequence). CDR3 bases: TGCAGTGCAGAAAGACAGGGGAACACTGAAGCTTTCTTT. This codes for CSAERQGNTEAFF.

The J gene is TRBJ2-5, the V gene TRBV19; 7 bases align to TRBD1. This CDR3 spans 14 amino acids. V trimming: 5 bases; J trimming: 2 bases; junction bases outside the gene matches: 5. Germline lookup yields CDR1 LNHDA and CDR2 SQIVND (reference sequence). DNA for the CDR3: TGTGCCAGTAGTGCCGGACAGGATCAAGAGACCCAGTACTTC. It specifies CASSAGQDQETQYF.

This clonotype has only a few counts. The rearrangement links TRBV7-2 to TRBJ1-5; D is perhaps TRBD1 (5 bases). Germline CDR1 reads SGHTA; CDR2 reads FQGNSA. This CDR3 is 16 amino acids long. With 3 bases removed from V and 3 bases from J, the gap between germline ends came to 15 bases. In DNA form, the CDR3 reads TGTGCCAGCAGCTTCGGGGCAGGGAGAGACAATCAGCCCCAGCATTTT. Protein product: CASSFGAGRDNQPQHF.

Note on this clonotype: A much larger clone lies a single base off, so this may be a read error. The chain is built from TRBV10-3 and TRBJ2-3, with D possibly TRBD1 on 5 matching bases. Germline loops: CDR1 ENHRY, CDR2 SYGVKD. The CDR3 contains 11 residues. CDR3 nucleotide sequence: TGTGCCATCAGTGACACAGGTACGCAGTATTTT. Protein: CAISDTGTQYF.

In its sample, this clonotype was seen a few times. V and J are TRBV20-1 and TRBJ1-4, with 9 positions matching TRBD1. Germline CDR1 is DFQATT and CDR2 is SNEGSKA (reference sequence). This CDR3 region has 16 residues. Trimming removed 1 base from V and 6 bases from J; junction bases left unmatched: 9. CDR3 nucleotide sequence: TGCAGTGCTAGAGGCATATCATGGGACAGGGATGAAAAACTGTTTTTT. The encoded protein is CSARGISWDRDEKLFF.

This clonotype has a handful of counts. The rearrangement joins TRBV7-8 to TRBJ2-1; TRBD2 aligns across 8 bases. V was clipped by 3 bases and J by 2 bases; unmatched bases: 6. The CDR3 spans 16 residues. Germline CDR1 and CDR2: SGHVS and FQNEAQ. The DNA for the CDR3 is TGTGCCAGCAGCTTGGGTAGCGGGACCACCTACAATGAGCAGTTCTTC. Encoded protein: CASSLGSGTTYNEQFF.

This clonotype was detected a few times. CDR3 region: CASTDGTNYGYTF. The CDR3 DNA is TGCGCCAGCACGGACGGTACTAACTATGGCTACACCTTC. The genes are TRBV5-1 and TRBJ1-2; D gene ambiguous. Trimming removed 6 bases at V and 0 bases at J, with 9 bases between. The germline gives CDR1 SGHRS, CDR2 YFSETQ. This CDR3 contains 13 residues.

The rearrangement uses TRBV7-3 and TRBJ2-1, with D tentatively TRBD1 or TRBD2 (7 bases each). The CDR3 runs to 16 residues. Germline-derived CDR1 and CDR2 are SGHTA and FQGTGA. The ends were cut back, 1 base at V and 7 bases at J, with 17 bases in the middle. The CDR3, as DNA: TGTGCCAGCAGCTTAATGTCTAGCAGGGGGGGAAATGAGCAGTTCTTC. Protein sequence: CASSLMSSRGGNEQFF.

In the case of this clonotype: A much larger clonotype is one base distant, so this may be a read error. DNA for the CDR3: TGTGCCAGCAGCCAAGACGGGGGCCAGTACAATGAGCAGTACTTC. This sequence encodes CASSQDGGQYNEQYF. This chain joins TRBV4-2 and TRBJ2-1; tentatively, D is TRBD1 or TRBD2 (6 bases each). TRBJ2-7 matches the DNA end more closely, so the J call is doubtful. Germline V gives CDR1 LGHNA, CDR2 YNFKEQ. The CDR3 is made up of 15 amino acids.

J is TRBJ1-2 and V is TRBV29-1; D is ambiguous. V gave up 5 bases and J gave up 4 bases, with 8 bases separating them. Germline CDR1 reads SQVTM; CDR2 reads ANQGSEA. The length of the CDR3 is 11 residues. The CDR3 DNA is TGCAGCGTTTGGCCCTCCTATGGCTACACCTTC. It specifies CSVWPSYGYTF.

The CDR3 protein is CASSPVDPGDEQFF. The CDR3 coding sequence is TGTGCCAGCAGCCCCGTGGACCCGGGGGATGAGCAGTTCTTC. The J gene is TRBJ2-1, the V gene TRBV3-1; TRBD2 is a possible D gene (6 bases). The CDR3 runs to 14 residues. Trimming removed 4 bases at V and 8 bases at J, with 15 bases between. Per the germline V gene, CDR1 is LGHDT and CDR2 is YNNKEL (reference sequence).

The chain employs TRBV15 and TRBJ2-3; TRBD2 is a possible D gene (6 bases). CDR3 length equals 15 residues. Trimming left V 3 bases short and J 10 bases short, with 20 bases between. CDR1 is LNHNV, CDR2 YYDKDF, per germline (reference sequence). This CDR3 is CATSSLLIVGSPQYF. CDR3 bases: TGTGCCACCAGCAGCCTGCTTATCGTCGGGAGCCCGCAGTATTTT.